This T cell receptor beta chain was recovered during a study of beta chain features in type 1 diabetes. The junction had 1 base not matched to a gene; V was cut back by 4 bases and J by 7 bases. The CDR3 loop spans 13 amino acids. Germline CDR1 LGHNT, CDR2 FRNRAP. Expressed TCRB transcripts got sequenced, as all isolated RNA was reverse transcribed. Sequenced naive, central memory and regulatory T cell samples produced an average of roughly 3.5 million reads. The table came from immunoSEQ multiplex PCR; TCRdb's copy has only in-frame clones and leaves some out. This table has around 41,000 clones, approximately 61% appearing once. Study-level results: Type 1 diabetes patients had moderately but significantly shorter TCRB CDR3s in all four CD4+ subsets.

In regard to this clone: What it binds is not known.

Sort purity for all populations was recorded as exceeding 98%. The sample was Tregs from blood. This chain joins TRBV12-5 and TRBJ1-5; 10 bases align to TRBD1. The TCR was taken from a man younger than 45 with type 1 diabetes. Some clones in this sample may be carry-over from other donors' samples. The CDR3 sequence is CASGWDRGQPQHF. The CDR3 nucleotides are TGTGCTAGTGGTTGGGACAGGGGCCAGCCCCAGCATTTT.